The rows below give T cell receptor beta chains drawn from one sample of a study of T cell repertoires in cytomegalovirus infection. From the reads, TCRdb called clonotypes with MiXCR, one entry per CDR3 protein. The sample shows about 890,000 distinct CDR3 sequences, more than 25% of them seen only once. For these TCRs, the target antigens are not known. The sequences come from cultured CD8+ T cells from PBMCs, collected from culture after CMV antigen stimulation. Every receptor here comes from a human donor in good health (CMV status not recorded). Some clones in this sample may be carry-over from other donors' samples. Both conserved end residues are part of each CDR3. A D gene is named only where the DNA matches it firmly. Expanded clones are given a class, and other clones once, few, many or no size at all.

D | J | size | V | DNA | CDR3
NA | TRBJ2-1 | many | TRBV7-2 | TGTGCCAGCAGCTTACCTCAGACGGCGGGGGAGCAGTTCTTC | CASSLPQTAGEQFF
NA | TRBJ1-5 | NA | TRBV28 | TGTGCCAGCAGTTTTAGGGGCCAGGGAGGGCAGCCCCAGCATTTT | CASSFRGQGGQPQHF
NA | TRBJ1-5 | NA | TRBV19 | TGTGCCAGTAGTGCGGACAGCTTTGGGAATCAGCCCCAGCATTTT | CASSADSFGNQPQHF
NA | TRBJ2-3 | few | TRBV12-3/TRBV12-4 | TGTGCCAGCAGTTTAGCCCAAGCACTTAGCACAGATACGCAGTATTTT | CASSLAQALSTDTQYF
TRBD2 | TRBJ2-5 | few | TRBV7-6 | TGTGCCAGCAGCTTCAAACTAGCGGGGGCAGAGACCCAGTACTTC | CASSFKLAGAETQYF
NA | TRBJ2-1 | few | TRBV6-2/TRBV6-3 | TGTGCCAGCAGTCCCCGCGCGGGGGCTTCCCAGCAGGAGCAGTTCTTC | CASSPRAGASQQEQFF
TRBD1 | TRBJ2-1 | few | TRBV6-2/TRBV6-3 | TGTGCCAGCAGTTACAACAGGGGGTTCTACAATGAGCAGTTCTTC | CASSYNRGFYNEQFF
NA | TRBJ1-1 | few | TRBV25-1 | TGTGCCAGCAGTGAATCAGGCCTAGGGATTGAAGCTTTCTTT | CASSESGLGIEAFF
NA | TRBJ2-2 | NA | TRBV5-1 | TGCGCCAGCAAACGGGAACACACCGGGGAGCTGTTTTTT | CASKREHTGELFF
TRBD2 | TRBJ2-2 | few | TRBV7-6 | TGTGCCAGCAGAGCGGGATCGAACACCGGGGAGCTGTTTTTT | CASRAGSNTGELFF
NA | TRBJ1-6 | many | TRBV7-2 | TGTGCCAGCAGCTTAGGAGGGGTTAGATCACCCCTCCACTTT | CASSLGGVRSPLHF
NA | TRBJ1-1 | few | TRBV7-9 | TGTGCCAGCAGCTTAGCCCCAGGGGCTTCTGAAGCTTTCTTT | CASSLAPGASEAFF
TRBD2 | TRBJ2-1 | few | TRBV9 | TGTGCCAGCAGCACCACTAGCGGGGGCCCTCCGGAGCAGTTCTTC | CASSTTSGGPPEQFF
NA | TRBJ1-5 | NA | TRBV15 | TGTGCCACCAGCGAGGGGGGCGGGGGTCAGCCCCAGCATTTT | CATSEGGGGQPQHF
NA | TRBJ1-2 | few | TRBV12-3/TRBV12-4 | TGTGCCAGCAGTCACAGCCTTTTGGGACTCGACTATGGCTACACCTTC | CASSHSLLGLDYGYTF
NA | TRBJ2-2 | NA | TRBV7-6 | TGTGCCAGCAGCCTCCAGAGGGGGGTTGCGGGCGGGGAGCTGTTTTTT | CASSLQRGVAGGELFF
NA | TRBJ1-5 | NA | TRBV12-3/TRBV12-4 | TGTGCCAGCAGGGGAGGGAGGAATCAGCCCCAGCATTTT | CASRGGRNQPQHF
NA | TRBJ1-4 | few | TRBV6-5 | TGTGCCAGCAGTTACGAGGCGGGCATTGCAACTAATGAAAAACTGTTTTTT | CASSYEAGIATNEKLFF
NA | TRBJ1-1 | once | TRBV18 | TGTGCCAGCTCACCACCGTTAGCGGTCCCTCCCGGGACTGAAGCTTTCTTT | CASSPPLAVPPGTEAFF
NA | TRBJ2-1 | many | TRBV7-2 | TGTGCCAGCAGCCCTCCGGCAGGGGAACTCTCCTACAATGAGCAGTTCTTC | CASSPPAGELSYNEQFF
TRBD1 | TRBJ2-5 | few | TRBV7-9 | TGTGCCAGCAGCCCTCCGACAGGGCGCCAAGAGACCCAGTACTTC | CASSPPTGRQETQYF
TRBD1 | TRBJ1-1 | few | TRBV27 | TGTGCCAGCAGTTTATCGACCGGGACAGTCGGTGAAGCTTTCTTT | CASSLSTGTVGEAFF
NA | TRBJ2-7 | many | TRBV7-6 | TGTGCCAGCAGCTTAGCGGAGGGACGGATCTACGAGCAGTACTTC | CASSLAEGRIYEQYF
NA | TRBJ2-3 | few | TRBV6-5 | TGTGCCAGCAGTGGGGCCAGGTCTGGCACAGATACGCAGTATTTT | CASSGARSGTDTQYF
NA | TRBJ1-5 | many | TRBV7-2 | TGTGCCAGCAGCTTAGACGCAAGGGGGGCCATATCCAATCAGCCCCAGCATTTT | CASSLDARGAISNQPQHF
NA | TRBJ1-1 | few | TRBV6-1 | TGTGCCAGCAACGACGGGACACCTAACACTGAAGCTTTCTTT | CASNDGTPNTEAFF
NA | TRBJ2-1 | many | TRBV12-3/TRBV12-4 | TGTGCCAGCAGTCATACAGGGTCCTACAATGAGCAGTTCTTC | CASSHTGSYNEQFF
NA | TRBJ2-3 | NA | TRBV4-1 | TGCGCCAGCAGCCACCTAGCCAGGGCTAGCACAGATACGCAGTATTTT | CASSHLARASTDTQYF
NA | TRBJ2-4 | many | TRBV7-2 | TGTGCCAGCAGCCGTGTAGGAGCTGGAGCCAAAAACATTCAGTACTTC | CASSRVGAGAKNIQYF
NA | TRBJ1-3 | NA | TRBV6-6 | TGTGCCAGCAGTTACTCAGGCCCATCAACTGGAAACACCATATATTTT | CASSYSGPSTGNTIYF
TRBD1 | TRBJ1-1 | few | TRBV12-3/TRBV12-4 | TGTGCCAGCAGTGAACCGGACAGGGTGAACACTGAAGCTTTCTTT | CASSEPDRVNTEAFF
NA | TRBJ1-2 | NA | TRBV6-5 | TGTGCCAGCAGTTATGTGGGGGGAGCTAACTATGGCTACACCTTC | CASSYVGGANYGYTF
NA | TRBJ2-1 | NA | TRBV5-1 | TGCGCCAGCAGCTTGGAGGGGCTCGGGTCCCGCAATGAGCAGTTCTTC | CASSLEGLGSRNEQFF
NA | TRBJ2-3 | NA | TRBV4-3 | TGCGCCAGCAGCCAAGAGGTGCCCCCGACAACAGATACGCAGTATTTT | CASSQEVPPTTDTQYF
TRBD1 | TRBJ2-6 | many | TRBV7-2 | TGTGCCAGCAGCTTATCGGGACAGGTTTTCTCTGGGGCCAACGTCCTGACTTTC | CASSLSGQVFSGANVLTF
NA | TRBJ1-2 | NA | TRBV27 | TGTGCCAGCAGTTTATCGGGACCCTCATCGGGCTACACCTTC | CASSLSGPSSGYTF
TRBD1 | TRBJ1-2 | NA | TRBV27 | TGTGCCAGCGGTTCCACTGACAGGGTGGATGGCTACACCTTC | CASGSTDRVDGYTF
NA | TRBJ2-3 | few | TRBV20-1 | TGCAGTGCCCCCTTTGATACGCAGTATTTT | CSAPFDTQYF
NA | TRBJ2-5 | many | TRBV7-2 | TGTGCCAGCAGCCCTAAGATGCCCACAGAGACCCAGTACTTC | CASSPKMPTETQYF
NA | TRBJ1-1 | few | TRBV29-1 | TGCAGCGTTGAAGACCGCAGGGAGGGAGCTTTCTTT | CSVEDRREGAFF
NA | TRBJ2-2 | NA | TRBV14 | TGTGCCAGCAGCCCCTTACGGGGCATGGGGGAGCTGTTTTTT | CASSPLRGMGELFF
TRBD1 | TRBJ2-1 | NA | TRBV6-5 | TGTGCCAGCAGTTACGGGGCAGGGGGCAATGAGCAGTTCTTC | CASSYGAGGNEQFF
TRBD1 | TRBJ2-6 | NA | TRBV7-8 | TGTGCCAGCAGCTTTCCGGGACAGCAAAGCTCTGGGGCCAACGTCCTGACTTTC | CASSFPGQQSSGANVLTF
NA | TRBJ1-1 | NA | TRBV19 | TGTGCCAGTAGTATAGTGATCCCTCCACAGAACACTGAAGCTTTCTTT | CASSIVIPPQNTEAFF
NA | TRBJ1-1 | once | TRBV6-8 | TGTGCCAGCAGTTACTTCCAGACGAACACTGAAGCTTTCTTT | CASSYFQTNTEAFF
NA | TRBJ2-5 | many | TRBV5-6 | TGTGCCAGCAGCTTGCTTAACCAACGGGTAGGGGAGACCCAGTACTTC | CASSLLNQRVGETQYF
NA | TRBJ1-5 | few | TRBV6-1 | TGTGCCAGCAGTTCTGGGTCTTACAATCAGCCCCAGCATTTT | CASSSGSYNQPQHF
TRBD1 | TRBJ1-2 | NA | TRBV4-3 | TGCGCCAGCAGCCAAGAACCCGGGACAGAGTATGGCTACACCTTC | CASSQEPGTEYGYTF
NA | TRBJ1-1 | few | TRBV12-3/TRBV12-4 | TGTGCCAGCAGTTTAGTATTGCCCGATGAAGCTTTCTTT | CASSLVLPDEAFF
TRBD1 | TRBJ1-2 | few | TRBV4-1 | TGCGCCAGCACCGGACAGGGAGCAAATGGCTACACCTTC | CASTGQGANGYTF